What follows describes a single T cell receptor (beta chain). The antigen is undetermined. Sequencing used immunoSEQ multiplex PCR; TCRdb keeps in-frame clones, though not all of them. This table holds tens of thousands of clones, 75% to 90% found once. These data are taken from a study of a mutant IDH1 vaccine in newly diagnosed glioma. As for the study in general: Vaccination started 4-6 weeks after radiotherapy alone, or with temozolomide cycles.

Study-wide results and limits: The study observed vaccine-induced immune responses in around 94% of patients. Changes in the top peripheral T cell clonotypes seemingly had no bearing on pseudoprogression.

The time point was: week 35, safety follow-up. Mutant IDH1 20-mer peptide, at 300 ug, made up each vaccine dose, with topical imiquimod. The V end was cut by 7 bases, the J end by 8 bases, with 17 bases between. Germline V gives CDR1 SNHLY, CDR2 FYNNEI. This CDR3 is built from 13 residues. Material: PBMCs, obtained from a glioma patient whose treatment included an IDH1 peptide vaccine. V is TRBV2 and J is TRBJ1-2; no clear D. This sequence originates from a man aged 40-49 years with glioma. CDR3: CASTSMHLEGYTF. The CDR3 DNA follows: TGTGCCAGCACCTCCATGCACTTGGAGGGCTACACCTTC.